This is a list of T cell receptor beta chains from one sample in a study of shared clonotypes between healthy human individuals. Produced via immunoSEQ multiplex PCR; TCRdb's table is partial and in-frame only. The repertoire has roughly 770,000 clones, about 96% of them found once; the top ten carry around 0.25%. Material: naive CD8+ T cells sorted from blood. Receptors originate from a man aged 30 to 45 in good health. Each CDR3 is given with its conserved first and last residue. Each record gives: V gene, D gene, clone size, J gene, CDR3 DNA, CDR3 protein. D genes are given only for firm matches. Clone size is not always given. Where it is, it says once, few, many or a class for expanded clones.

V gene: TRBV4-1; D gene: TRBD2; clone size: .; J gene: TRBJ2-3; CDR3 DNA: TGCGCCAGCAGCCAGACTAGCGGGAGTGCAGATACGCAGTATTTT; CDR3 protein: CASSQTSGSADTQYF
V gene: TRBV9; D gene: .; clone size: .; J gene: TRBJ2-1; CDR3 DNA: TGTGCCAGCAGCGGATTCTTAGTCGGTGAGCAGTTCTTC; CDR3 protein: CASSGFLVGEQFF
V gene: TRBV27; D gene: .; clone size: .; J gene: TRBJ2-7; CDR3 DNA: TGTGCCAGCAAGCAGGGGGGCGAGCAGTACTTC; CDR3 protein: CASKQGGEQYF
V gene: TRBV27; D gene: .; clone size: .; J gene: TRBJ1-5; CDR3 DNA: TGTGCCAGCAGTTTGGGTTCCGGCCAGCCCCAGCATTTT; CDR3 protein: CASSLGSGQPQHF
V gene: TRBV11-2; D gene: TRBD2; clone size: .; J gene: TRBJ2-5; CDR3 DNA: TGTGCCAGCAGCTCATCTACTAGCGGGAGTTCCGAGGGAAGAGAGACCCAGTACTTC; CDR3 protein: CASSSSTSGSSEGRETQYF
V gene: TRBV27; D gene: .; clone size: .; J gene: TRBJ2-1; CDR3 DNA: TGTGGAAGAAAAACCCTCGGGTACAATGAGCAGTTCTTC; CDR3 protein: CGRKTLGYNEQFF
V gene: TRBV10-1; D gene: TRBD1; clone size: .; J gene: TRBJ2-7; CDR3 DNA: TGCGCCAGCAGTGGAGACAGGGTACCCCACGAGCAGTACTTC; CDR3 protein: CASSGDRVPHEQYF
V gene: TRBV5-1; D gene: .; clone size: .; J gene: TRBJ2-2; CDR3 DNA: TGCGCCAGCAGCTTAATACCTGGGGGGGCGCACGGGGAGCTGTTTTTT; CDR3 protein: CASSLIPGGAHGELFF
V gene: TRBV19; D gene: .; clone size: .; J gene: TRBJ2-7; CDR3 DNA: TGTGCCAGTCAGCATGGGTTCGGGCAGGGATCCTACGAGCAGTACTTC; CDR3 protein: CASQHGFGQGSYEQYF
V gene: TRBV10-3; D gene: TRBD1; clone size: .; J gene: TRBJ1-2; CDR3 DNA: TGTGCCATCAGTTGGGACAGATTTACCTCTGGCTACACCTTC; CDR3 protein: CAISWDRFTSGYTF
V gene: TRBV28; D gene: .; clone size: .; J gene: TRBJ2-2; CDR3 DNA: TGTGCCAGCAGCCCAAGCCCTAACACCGGGGAGCTGTTTTTT; CDR3 protein: CASSPSPNTGELFF
V gene: TRBV28; D gene: .; clone size: .; J gene: TRBJ1-2; CDR3 DNA: TGTGCCAGCAGTTCCCCTCCAGGGGAAAACACCTTC; CDR3 protein: CASSSPPGENTF
V gene: TRBV4-3; D gene: TRBD2; clone size: .; J gene: TRBJ2-4; CDR3 DNA: TGCGCCAGCAGCCAAGATTATGCTAGCGGGAGTGGAAACATTCAGTACTTC; CDR3 protein: CASSQDYASGSGNIQYF
V gene: TRBV13; D gene: .; clone size: .; J gene: TRBJ2-5; CDR3 DNA: TGTGCCAGCAGCTTGGGTCTAGGGGCCCAAGAGACCCAGTACTTC; CDR3 protein: CASSLGLGAQETQYF
V gene: TRBV7-9; D gene: TRBD2; clone size: .; J gene: TRBJ2-1; CDR3 DNA: TGTGCCAGCAGCTCTACTAGCGGGACGGACTATGAGCAGTTCTTC; CDR3 protein: CASSSTSGTDYEQFF
V gene: TRBV10-3; D gene: .; clone size: .; J gene: TRBJ1-5; CDR3 DNA: TGTGCCATCAGTGCTGAGGTCGTTCAGCCCCAGCATTTT; CDR3 protein: CAISAEVVQPQHF
V gene: TRBV10-3; D gene: TRBD2; clone size: .; J gene: TRBJ2-2; CDR3 DNA: TGTGCCATCAGTTCAGGACTAGCTGGTACCGGGGAGCTGTTTTTT; CDR3 protein: CAISSGLAGTGELFF
V gene: TRBV4-1; D gene: .; clone size: .; J gene: TRBJ2-1; CDR3 DNA: TGCGCCAGCAGCCATGAGCAGGGACCCTACAATGAGCAGTTCTTC; CDR3 protein: CASSHEQGPYNEQFF
V gene: TRBV5-5; D gene: TRBD2; clone size: .; J gene: TRBJ2-3; CDR3 DNA: TGTGCCAGCAGCGGGGCACGGACTAGCGATAGCACAGATACGCAGTATTTT; CDR3 protein: CASSGARTSDSTDTQYF
V gene: TRBV10-3; D gene: .; clone size: .; J gene: TRBJ2-3; CDR3 DNA: TGTGCCACCACGGGCGGGACGTTAGATACGCAGTATTTT; CDR3 protein: CATTGGTLDTQYF
V gene: TRBV29-1; D gene: .; clone size: .; J gene: TRBJ2-1; CDR3 DNA: TGCAGCGTCGCCCGGGACAAACGCATCTATGAGCAGTTCTTC; CDR3 protein: CSVARDKRIYEQFF
V gene: TRBV18; D gene: TRBD1; clone size: .; J gene: TRBJ2-7; CDR3 DNA: TGTGCCAGCTCACCGACAGGGAGTTTAAACGAGCAGTACTTC; CDR3 protein: CASSPTGSLNEQYF
V gene: TRBV30; D gene: .; clone size: once; J gene: TRBJ1-2; CDR3 DNA: TGTGCCTGGAGTGTAGGGCCAGGCGATGGCTACACCTTC; CDR3 protein: CAWSVGPGDGYTF
V gene: TRBV27; D gene: .; clone size: .; J gene: TRBJ2-3; CDR3 DNA: TGTGCCAGCAGTTACGGGTATACGCAGTATTTT; CDR3 protein: CASSYGYTQYF
V gene: TRBV7-9; D gene: .; clone size: .; J gene: TRBJ2-1; CDR3 DNA: TGTGCCAGCAGCTTTCTGACGGCGGGACCTCGAGAGCAGTTCTTC; CDR3 protein: CASSFLTAGPREQFF
V gene: TRBV2; D gene: TRBD2; clone size: .; J gene: TRBJ2-7; CDR3 DNA: TGTGCCAGCAGGAAGGGACTAGCGGATTACTACGAGCAGTACTTC; CDR3 protein: CASRKGLADYYEQYF
V gene: TRBV6-6; D gene: TRBD1; clone size: .; J gene: TRBJ2-7; CDR3 DNA: TGTGCCAGCAGTTACTCCGCAGGACAGGGGCCCTACGAGCAGTACTTC; CDR3 protein: CASSYSAGQGPYEQYF
V gene: TRBV27; D gene: .; clone size: .; J gene: TRBJ1-1; CDR3 DNA: TGTGCCAGCAGTCGAAGAGGGGGTGTGAACACTGAAGCTTTCTTT; CDR3 protein: CASSRRGGVNTEAFF
V gene: TRBV2; D gene: .; clone size: .; J gene: TRBJ2-7; CDR3 DNA: TGTGCCAGCAGTGTTAGTTCGGGCAGACCCTACGAGCAGTACTTC; CDR3 protein: CASSVSSGRPYEQYF
V gene: TRBV6-5; D gene: .; clone size: .; J gene: TRBJ2-7; CDR3 DNA: TGTGCCAGCAGCTCCGACAGCCTCTCCTACGAGCAGTACTTC; CDR3 protein: CASSSDSLSYEQYF
V gene: TRBV11-2; D gene: .; clone size: .; J gene: TRBJ2-7; CDR3 DNA: TGTGCCAGCAGCTTAGGTCCACGGGGGAGCTCCTCCTACGAGCAGTACTTC; CDR3 protein: CASSLGPRGSSSYEQYF
V gene: TRBV30; D gene: .; clone size: .; J gene: TRBJ2-1; CDR3 DNA: TGTGCCTGGAGTGTGGGATCCCATGAGCAGTTCTTC; CDR3 protein: CAWSVGSHEQFF
V gene: TRBV6-6; D gene: TRBD2; clone size: .; J gene: TRBJ2-7; CDR3 DNA: TGTGCCAGCAGCAATTCTCGCCTAGCGGGAGCCTACGAGCAGTACTTC; CDR3 protein: CASSNSRLAGAYEQYF
V gene: TRBV5-1; D gene: TRBD1; clone size: once; J gene: TRBJ2-7; CDR3 DNA: TGCGCCAGCAGCTCAGGGGGTTACGAGCAGTACTTC; CDR3 protein: CASSSGGYEQYF
V gene: TRBV5-1; D gene: TRBD1; clone size: .; J gene: TRBJ1-1; CDR3 DNA: TGCGCCAGCAGCTGGACAGGGGGCGCGGGCCCAAACACTGAAGCTTTCTTT; CDR3 protein: CASSWTGGAGPNTEAFF
V gene: TRBV5-1; D gene: .; clone size: .; J gene: TRBJ2-1; CDR3 DNA: TGCGCCAGCAGCTTCCTGGAAATCGGCAATGAGCAGTTCTTC; CDR3 protein: CASSFLEIGNEQFF
V gene: TRBV19; D gene: .; clone size: .; J gene: TRBJ2-3; CDR3 DNA: TGTGCCAGTAGCCCCTCGTTAACAGATACGCAGTATTTT; CDR3 protein: CASSPSLTDTQYF
V gene: TRBV4-3; D gene: TRBD2; clone size: .; J gene: TRBJ2-1; CDR3 DNA: TGCGCCAGCAGCCAAGAGGGGCACCTAGCGGGAGGGCCGAGAGCCGAGCAGTTCTTC; CDR3 protein: CASSQEGHLAGGPRAEQFF
V gene: TRBV4-1; D gene: .; clone size: few; J gene: TRBJ2-1; CDR3 DNA: TGCGCCAGCAGCCAAGCGGCGGTATCCTACAATGAGCAGTTCTTC; CDR3 protein: CASSQAAVSYNEQFF
V gene: TRBV27; D gene: .; clone size: .; J gene: TRBJ2-7; CDR3 DNA: TGTGCCAGCAGTTTCCTGCCAGCGGGCTCCTACGAGCAGTACTTC; CDR3 protein: CASSFLPAGSYEQYF
V gene: TRBV7-9; D gene: .; clone size: .; J gene: TRBJ2-3; CDR3 DNA: TGTGCCAGCAGCTTAAGTAGCACAGATACGCAGTATTTT; CDR3 protein: CASSLSSTDTQYF
V gene: TRBV14; D gene: .; clone size: .; J gene: TRBJ2-7; CDR3 DNA: TGTGCCAGCAGCTTGCCCGAGGGCTCGGCCGGATTCGCCTACGAGCAGTACTTC; CDR3 protein: CASSLPEGSAGFAYEQYF
V gene: TRBV7-9; D gene: .; clone size: .; J gene: TRBJ2-7; CDR3 DNA: TGTGCCAGCAGCTTAGTTAGCGGAGCTGCGGGGTACGAGCAGTACTTC; CDR3 protein: CASSLVSGAAGYEQYF
V gene: TRBV11-2; D gene: .; clone size: .; J gene: TRBJ2-3; CDR3 DNA: TGTGCCAGCAGCTTATATGCAGATACGCAGTATTTT; CDR3 protein: CASSLYADTQYF
V gene: TRBV7-9; D gene: TRBD2; clone size: .; J gene: TRBJ2-1; CDR3 DNA: TGTGCCAGCAGCCCCGGACTAGCGGGAGACGATGAGCAGTTCTTC; CDR3 protein: CASSPGLAGDDEQFF
V gene: TRBV19; D gene: .; clone size: .; J gene: TRBJ2-3; CDR3 DNA: TGTGCCAGTACTTTGGGGGCGGGTGAGGGCACAGATACGCAGTATTTT; CDR3 protein: CASTLGAGEGTDTQYF
V gene: TRBV6-1; D gene: .; clone size: .; J gene: TRBJ1-5; CDR3 DNA: TGTGCCAGCAGTGAAGCTCGGGGGTATAGCAATCAGCCCCAGCATTTT; CDR3 protein: CASSEARGYSNQPQHF
V gene: TRBV14; D gene: .; clone size: .; J gene: TRBJ2-2; CDR3 DNA: TGTGCCAGCAGCTCTGATACGACCGGGGAGCTGTTTTTT; CDR3 protein: CASSSDTTGELFF
V gene: TRBV6-5; D gene: TRBD1; clone size: few; J gene: TRBJ2-7; CDR3 DNA: TGTGCCAGTTCACAGGGGGCCTTGATCCACGAGCAGTACTTC; CDR3 protein: CASSQGALIHEQYF
V gene: TRBV11-2; D gene: .; clone size: .; J gene: TRBJ2-1; CDR3 DNA: TGTGCCAGCAGCTCGCAGGGGTACGAGCAGTTCTTC; CDR3 protein: CASSSQGYEQFF
V gene: TRBV13; D gene: .; clone size: .; J gene: TRBJ2-3; CDR3 DNA: TGTGCCAGCAGCCCGAGGAAGGGAGGTCCAGATACGCAGTATTTT; CDR3 protein: CASSPRKGGPDTQYF
V gene: TRBV4-3; D gene: .; clone size: .; J gene: TRBJ2-1; CDR3 DNA: TGCGCCAGCAGCCAAGATAGTCCCGGGATCAATGAGCAGTTCTTC; CDR3 protein: CASSQDSPGINEQFF
V gene: TRBV27; D gene: .; clone size: .; J gene: TRBJ1-1; CDR3 DNA: TGTGCCAGCAGTGACGGGCCGGGCACTGAAGCTTTCTTT; CDR3 protein: CASSDGPGTEAFF
V gene: TRBV28; D gene: .; clone size: .; J gene: TRBJ1-5; CDR3 DNA: TGTGCCAGCAGTTTAGCCAGGTGGGGCAATCAGCCCCAGCATTTT; CDR3 protein: CASSLARWGNQPQHF
V gene: TRBV7-7; D gene: .; clone size: .; J gene: TRBJ2-2; CDR3 DNA: TGTGCTAGCAGCATAGTGCGTGATACCGGGGAGCTGTTTTTT; CDR3 protein: CASSIVRDTGELFF
V gene: TRBV11-2; D gene: .; clone size: .; J gene: TRBJ2-7; CDR3 DNA: TGTGCCAGCAGCACCCCCCCAGTTGAGCAGTACTTC; CDR3 protein: CASSTPPVEQYF
V gene: TRBV28; D gene: .; clone size: .; J gene: TRBJ1-3; CDR3 DNA: TGTGCCAGCAGTATGAGCACCTCTGGAAACACCATATATTTT; CDR3 protein: CASSMSTSGNTIYF
V gene: TRBV5-6; D gene: TRBD2; clone size: .; J gene: TRBJ2-1; CDR3 DNA: TGTGCCAGCAGCTCAAGAACCGCGGGAGCAGGGTTCTACAATGAGCAGTTCTTC; CDR3 protein: CASSSRTAGAGFYNEQFF